Listed here are 5 T cell receptor beta chains from one sample, sequenced in a study of control samples from healthy donors and cancer patients. The repertoire was sequenced with immunoSEQ multiplex PCR; TCRdb's copy has only in-frame clones and lacks some. The sample includes over 100,000 clones, less than 95% of them seen just once. The sample consisted of blood. The source is a human donor in good health. The donor label of this sample is uncertain.

V gene TRBV4-2 combines with J gene TRBJ2-5, with 9 bases lining up with TRBD2. This CDR3 is built from 18 residues. The trim removed 1 base at V and 4 bases at J, leaving 13 bases unmatched. Looked up from germline, CDR1 is LGHNA and CDR2 is YNFKEQ. CDR3 bases: TGTGCCAGCAGCCAAGGGGTTCTGGCGGGGGGGCTCCCAGAGACCCAGTACTTC. This codes for CASSQGVLAGGLPETQYF.

The chain couples TRBV19 to TRBJ2-3; 10 bases fit TRBD2. J lost 3 bases, V lost 5 bases, and 2 bases had no gene match. CDR1 and CDR2 (germline): LNHDA, SQIVND (reference sequence). CDR3 length equals 14 residues. CDR3 region: CASSVLAGTDTQYF. As DNA, the CDR3 is TGTGCCAGTAGTGTACTAGCGGGGACAGATACGCAGTATTTT. The full variable domain, its missing parts supplied by reference TRBV19 and TRBJ2-3, is DGGITQSPKYLFRKEGQNVTLSCEQNLNHDAMYWYRQDPGQGLRLIYYSQIVNDFQKGDIAEGYSVSREKKESFPLTVTSAQKNPTAFYLCASSVLAGTDTQYFGPGTRLTVL.

This chain connects TRBV10-3 to TRBJ2-3; 7 bases map to TRBD1. The J segment lost 2 bases and the V segment lost 6 bases, leaving 8 bases of the junction unmatched. This CDR3 contains 15 residues. The germline V gene has CDR1 ENHRY and CDR2 SYGVKD. The CDR3 DNA sequence: TGTGCCATCAGGTTCCGGGACAGCGACACAGATACGCAGTATTTT. Protein: CAIRFRDSDTDTQYF.

In its sample, this clone was seen a few times. The CDR3 region is CASSEEGTEKHYSNQPQHF. CDR3 DNA sequence: TGTGCCAGCAGTGAAGAAGGGACAGAAAAGCATTATAGCAATCAGCCCCAGCATTTT. This chain uses TRBV6-1 with TRBJ1-5; 7 bases agree with TRBD1. The CDR3 totals 19 residues. V lost 1 base, J lost 0 bases, and 12 bases stayed unmatched. Germline lookup yields CDR1 MNHNS and CDR2 SASEGT.

This chain connects TRBV19 to TRBJ1-4; 7 bases match TRBD1. Trimming at V came to 9 bases and at J to 4 bases, leaving 2 bases not matched to a gene. The CDR3 sequence is 12 residues long. Germline V gene sequence: CDR1 LNHDA, CDR2 SQIVND (reference sequence). Here the CDR3 reads CARGQLNEKLFF. CDR3 sequence (DNA): TGTGCCAGGGGACAGCTTAATGAAAAACTGTTTTTT.